This T cell receptor (beta chain) was profiled in a study of a mutant IDH1 vaccine in newly diagnosed glioma. Concerning this clone: Its antigen is unidentified.

The time point here: week 35, safety follow-up. Each dose delivered 300 ug of mutant IDH1 20-mer peptide subcutaneously with imiquimod. Only in-frame clones appear in the TCRdb table, and some are missing; sequencing was by immunoSEQ multiplex PCR. The sample has more than 35,000 clones, around 81% seen once. The CDR3 loop spans 14 amino acids. V gave up 6 bases and J gave up 6 bases, with 17 bases separating them. The germline CDR1 and CDR2 sequences are MDHEN and SYDVKM. The chain uses TRBV28 and TRBJ1-1, with a tentative D call TRBD1 (6 bases). Sequencing was performed on PBMCs, taken from a glioma patient whose treatment included an IDH1 peptide vaccine. This TCR was sampled from a middle-aged woman with glioma. Some clones in this sample may be carry-over from other donors' samples. CDR3 sequence: CASRPGGEGAEAFF. The DNA of the CDR3 is TGTGCCAGCAGACCTGGAGGGGAGGGGGCTGAAGCTTTCTTT.